What follows are 7 T cell receptor beta chains derived from one specimen sequenced in a study of cytomegalovirus exposure and HLA in healthy donors. Here immunoSEQ multiplex PCR was the method, and the copy in TCRdb shows in-frame clones only, minus some. The sample has under 110,000 clones; about 85% are singletons. The sample taken for sequencing was PBMCs. The receptors shown here come from a woman between 18 and 30 years old in good health and CMV-seropositive.

The chain recombines TRBV29-1 with TRBJ2-7; 9 nucleotides match TRBD2. Germline V CDR1 and CDR2: SQVTM, ANQGSEA. CDR3 length equals 17 residues. The V and J ends lost 1 base and 4 bases, in that order; junction bases with no gene match: 14. This CDR3 reads CSVEVLARAGGQYEQYV. CDR3 nucleotide sequence: TGCAGCGTTGAAGTCTTGGCCCGAGCGGGGGGCCAATACGAGCAGTACGTC.

V and J are TRBV5-4 and TRBJ1-6; a possible D gene is TRBD1 (5 bases). This CDR3 contains 14 residues. CDR1 SGHNT and CDR2 YYREEE come from the germline V gene (reference sequence). V lost 0 bases, J lost 6 bases, and 7 bases lay in between. In DNA, the CDR3 is TGTGCCAGCAGCTTGGGACAGCTTAATTCACCCCTCCACTTT. It is translated as CASSLGQLNSPLHF.

The genes are TRBV6-1 and TRBJ1-2, with a tentative D call TRBD1 (6 bases). V lost 2 bases to trimming and J lost 5 bases, with 12 bases between them. CDR1 and CDR2 (germline): MNHNS, SASEGT. The CDR3 length is 14 residues. CDR3 loop: CASSEPRDIYGYTF. DNA for the CDR3: TGTGCCAGCAGTGAACCCAGGGACATTTATGGCTACACCTTC.

The chain has TRBV6-4 and TRBJ1-1; D possibly corresponds to TRBD1 (5 bases). CDR1 is MRHNA and CDR2 is SNTAGT in the germline V gene. This CDR3 contains 13 residues. V was trimmed by 1 base and J by 7 bases, leaving 10 bases between them. The DNA of the CDR3 is TGTGCCAGCAGTGACTTGGGCACAGGTGAAGCTTTCTTT. Translated, it gives CASSDLGTGEAFF.

The CDR3: CASSEARTGGSGYTF. The CDR3, as DNA: TGTGCCAGCAGTGAAGCCCGAACAGGGGGAAGTGGCTACACCTTC. V usage is TRBV2 and J usage is TRBJ1-2, with TRBD1 matching over 8 bases. J was trimmed by 7 bases and V by 0 bases; bases with no gene match: 7. Germline CDR1 reads SNHLY; CDR2 reads FYNNEI. This CDR3 contains 15 residues.

The genes are TRBV4-3 and TRBJ2-4; 7 bases agree with TRBD1. Looked up from germline, CDR1 is LGHNA and CDR2 is YSLEER. V was pared by 1 base and J by 1 base, with 4 bases of the junction left unmatched. The CDR3 covers 16 residues. CDR3 region: CASSQAGRGAKNIQYF. The CDR3 bases are TGCGCCAGCAGCCAAGCTGGCAGGGGGGCCAAAAACATTCAGTACTTC.

V gene TRBV2 combines with J gene TRBJ1-6; D remains unclear. V was clipped by 4 bases and J by 8 bases, with 12 bases between them. Germline V CDR1 and CDR2: SNHLY, FYNNEI. The CDR3 has 14 residues. DNA of the CDR3: TGTGCCAGCAGTGGAGGCGCGGAAGATTCACCCCTCCACTTT. Translated: CASSGGAEDSPLHF.